This T cell receptor beta chain was observed in a study of identifying expanded T cells in peripheral blood. Per germline, CDR1 SNHLY and CDR2 FYNNEI. V trimming: 6 bases; J trimming: 3 bases; junction bases outside the gene matches: 7. This CDR3 spans 15 amino acids. Clones were sequenced by immunoSEQ multiplex PCR, and TCRdb holds only the in-frame ones, with some missing. The sample includes about 91,000 clones, roughly 86% of them seen just once. This TCR was sampled from a person aged 18 to 70 in good health. The sequencing sample was made of blood. The chain is built from TRBV2 and TRBJ2-1; 8 bases fit TRBD1. The CDR3 nucleotides read TGTGCCAGCAGGAGAGACAGGGGAGACTACAATGAGCAGTTCTTC. This encodes CASRRDRGDYNEQFF. Based on the CDR3 plus reference TRBV2 and TRBJ2-1, the full variable domain is EPEVTQTPSHQVTQMGQEVILRCVPISNHLYFYWYRQILGQKVEFLVSFYNNEISEKSEIFDDQFSVERPDGSNFTLKIRSTKLEDSAMYFCASRRDRGDYNEQFFGPGTRLTVL.